The rows below give T cell receptor beta chains drawn from one sample of a study of shared clonotypes between healthy human individuals. This table comes from immunoSEQ multiplex PCR, and its TCRdb copy is limited to in-frame clones, with some not included. The table shows under 2,000,000 clones, with just under 95% occurring only once. Sequences were obtained from naive CD8+ T cells sorted from blood. Source of these receptors: a man younger than 35 in good health. Both conserved end residues are part of each CDR3. Each record gives: J gene, D gene, clone size, V gene, CDR3 protein, CDR3 DNA. The D gene is left open where the match is weak. Clone size is given for some rows only: seen once, a few or many times, or a class if the clone is expanded.

TRBJ1-5,-,-,TRBV27,CASSFSMGDSNQPQHF,TGTGCCAGCAGTTTCTCCATGGGGGACAGCAATCAGCCCCAGCATTTT
TRBJ1-5,-,once,TRBV11-2,CASSPRPGGNQPQHF,TGTGCCAGCAGCCCCCGGCCTGGGGGCAATCAGCCCCAGCATTTT
TRBJ2-6,TRBD1,-,TRBV14,CASSQELGQGASGANVLTF,TGTGCCAGCAGCCAAGAATTGGGACAGGGGGCTTCTGGGGCCAACGTCCTGACTTTC
TRBJ2-1,-,-,TRBV5-5,CASSLSSSYNEQFF,TGTGCCAGCAGCTTGAGTAGCTCCTACAATGAGCAGTTCTTC
TRBJ1-1,-,-,TRBV30,CAWSVSLSEDTEAFF,TGTGCCTGGAGTGTTTCCCTATCCGAGGACACTGAAGCTTTCTTT
TRBJ2-3,-,-,TRBV28,CASSLSLDTQYF,TGTGCCAGCAGCCTATCATTGGATACGCAGTATTTT
TRBJ2-7,-,-,TRBV29-1,CSDTLTGVLTYEQYF,TGCAGCGATACCCTGACCGGGGTCCTAACCTACGAGCAGTACTTC
TRBJ2-5,TRBD1,-,TRBV19,CASSIYWQGAGETQYF,TGTGCCAGTAGTATATATTGGCAGGGGGCGGGAGAGACCCAGTACTTC
TRBJ2-7,-,-,TRBV6-6,CASTLGPGTYEQYF,TGTGCCAGCACGCTGGGGCCTGGGACCTACGAGCAGTACTTC
TRBJ2-7,-,-,TRBV28,CASSLRTTPYEQYF,TGTGCCAGCAGTCTGCGGACCACACCCTACGAGCAGTACTTC
TRBJ1-6,TRBD1,-,TRBV2,CASSAGQGNSPLHF,TGTGCCAGCAGTGCGGGACAGGGAAATTCACCCCTCCACTTT
TRBJ1-5,TRBD1,-,TRBV5-6,CASSWGTGANQPQHF,TGTGCCAGCAGCTGGGGGACAGGGGCGAATCAGCCCCAGCATTTT
TRBJ1-1,TRBD1,-,TRBV27,CASSSLRGRAEAFF,TGTGCCAGCAGTTCCCTCAGGGGGCGGGCTGAAGCTTTCTTT
TRBJ1-4,-,-,TRBV6-1,CASSESWTDTTNEKLFF,TGTGCCAGCAGTGAATCTTGGACAGACACAACTAATGAAAAACTGTTTTTT
TRBJ2-1,-,-,TRBV27,CASSRAVSSYNEQFF,TGTGCCAGCAGTAGAGCGGTGAGCTCCTACAATGAGCAGTTCTTC
TRBJ2-5,TRBD1,-,TRBV27,CASTRTGGLETQYF,TGTGCCAGCACCCGGACAGGGGGCTTGGAGACCCAGTACTTC
TRBJ2-3,TRBD2,-,TRBV4-1,CASSQRLAGDSYF,TGCGCCAGCAGCCAAAGACTAGCGGGGGACTCGTATTTT
TRBJ1-1,-,-,TRBV10-3,CAISPSQGHKKNTEAFF,TGTGCCATCAGCCCCAGTCAGGGGCATAAGAAGAACACTGAAGCTTTCTTT
TRBJ2-5,-,-,TRBV7-8,CASSFSREEAHQETQYF,TGTGCCAGCAGCTTTAGTAGGGAAGAGGCCCACCAAGAGACCCAGTACTTC
TRBJ1-5,-,-,TRBV28,CASSWGDNQPQHF,TGTGCCAGCAGCTGGGGGGACAATCAGCCCCAGCATTTT
TRBJ2-7,-,-,TRBV2,CASSEALTEGSYEQYF,TGTGCCAGCAGTGAAGCCCTGACCGAGGGGTCCTACGAGCAGTACTTC
TRBJ2-3,-,-,TRBV9,CASSVGYSGSTDTQYF,TGTGCCAGCAGCGTAGGATATAGCGGTAGCACAGATACGCAGTATTTT
TRBJ2-7,TRBD1,few,TRBV25-1,CASRGQGYEQYF,TGTGCCAGCAGGGGACAGGGCTACGAGCAGTACTTC
TRBJ2-7,-,-,TRBV7-9,CASSSADWGDEQYF,TGTGCCAGCAGTTCTGCCGATTGGGGGGACGAGCAGTACTTC
TRBJ2-7,TRBD2,-,TRBV27,CASIALAGAGEQYF,TGTGCCAGCATTGCTTTAGCGGGAGCGGGGGAGCAGTACTTC
TRBJ1-2,-,-,TRBV25-1,CASSAYYGYTF,TGTGCCAGCAGTGCCTACTATGGCTACACCTTC
TRBJ2-7,-,once,TRBV15,CATSRDREGHGEQYF,TGTGCCACCAGCAGAGATCGGGAAGGGCACGGCGAGCAGTACTTC
TRBJ1-1,-,once,TRBV7-9,CASTPSLGQNTEAFF,TGTGCCAGCACCCCTAGTCTCGGACAGAACACTGAAGCTTTCTTT
TRBJ1-2,-,-,TRBV5-4,CASSSGGLPYGYTF,TGTGCCAGCAGCTCGGGGGGGCTGCCATATGGCTACACCTTC
TRBJ2-7,-,-,TRBV6-1,CASSEGQGGYEQYF,TGTGCCAGCAGTGAAGGGCAGGGTGGGTACGAGCAGTACTTC
TRBJ2-1,TRBD1,-,TRBV29-1,CSVEDPRTGSDEQFF,TGCAGCGTTGAAGATCCTAGGACAGGGAGCGATGAGCAGTTCTTC
TRBJ2-7,TRBD2,-,TRBV27,CASRPRGAGDSYEQYF,TGTGCCAGCAGACCCAGGGGAGCGGGAGACAGCTACGAGCAGTACTTC
TRBJ1-2,TRBD1,-,TRBV27,CASSLSRQGDYGYTF,TGTGCCAGCAGTTTAAGCAGACAGGGGGACTATGGCTACACCTTC
TRBJ2-7,TRBD1,-,TRBV7-9,CASRDGTEDEQYF,TGTGCCAGCAGGGACGGGACAGAGGACGAGCAGTACTTC
TRBJ1-2,TRBD1,-,TRBV7-8,CASTTTPDRDGYTF,TGTGCCAGCACCACCACGCCGGACAGGGATGGCTACACCTTC
TRBJ2-7,-,-,TRBV27,CASSFAWGQTYEQYF,TGTGCCAGCAGTTTCGCTTGGGGGCAGACCTACGAGCAGTACTTC
TRBJ2-2,-,-,TRBV28,CASSFWGEAGTGELFF,TGTGCCAGCAGTTTTTGGGGGGAGGCGGGCACCGGGGAGCTGTTTTTT
TRBJ2-7,-,once,TRBV29-1,CSVEGSTTYEQYF,TGCAGCGTTGAAGGCTCCACCACCTACGAGCAGTACTTC
TRBJ2-7,-,-,TRBV4-3,CASSQEWPYEQYF,TGCGCCAGCAGCCAAGAGTGGCCCTACGAGCAGTACTTC
TRBJ1-3,-,-,TRBV27,CASSFTGSGNTIYF,TGTGCCAGCAGTTTCACGGGCTCTGGAAACACCATATATTTT
TRBJ2-7,-,many,TRBV13,CASSLEGGESYEQYF,TGTGCCAGCAGCTTAGAAGGAGGGGAATCCTACGAGCAGTACTTC
TRBJ2-7,TRBD1,-,TRBV7-6,CASSPGTGVYEQYF,TGTGCCAGCAGCCCCGGGACAGGGGTGTACGAGCAGTACTTC
TRBJ1-3,-,-,TRBV5-8,CASSRSVQTGNTIYF,TGTGCCAGCAGCCGGTCGGTCCAGACTGGAAACACCATATATTTT
TRBJ1-5,-,-,TRBV7-2,CASSLGYSNQPQHF,TGTGCCAGCAGCTTAGGCTATAGCAATCAGCCCCAGCATTTT
TRBJ2-2,-,-,TRBV11-2,CASSLELGGELFF,TGTGCCAGCAGCTTAGAGTTGGGCGGGGAGCTGTTTTTT
TRBJ2-7,-,-,TRBV5-6,CASSLVGSSYEQYF,TGTGCCAGCAGCTTGGTTGGGAGCTCCTACGAGCAGTACTTC
TRBJ2-7,-,-,TRBV4-1,CASSSKEGYEQYF,TGCGCCAGCAGCTCGAAGGAGGGTTACGAGCAGTACTTC
TRBJ2-5,TRBD2,-,TRBV5-6,CASSSSLAGLSLETQYF,TGTGCCAGCAGCAGCTCTCTAGCGGGCCTCTCATTAGAGACCCAGTACTTC
TRBJ2-3,-,-,TRBV5-1,CASSSQWAENTDTQYF,TGCGCCAGCAGCTCTCAATGGGCAGAAAACACAGATACGCAGTATTTT
TRBJ2-5,-,once,TRBV7-9,CASSLSVREQETQYF,TGTGCCAGCAGCTTATCGGTGAGGGAACAAGAGACCCAGTACTTC
TRBJ2-5,-,-,TRBV9,CASSVGGAPQETQYF,TGTGCCAGCAGCGTTGGGGGGGCCCCTCAAGAGACCCAGTACTTC
TRBJ1-2,-,-,TRBV4-1,CASSQDEGLNYGYTF,TGCGCCAGCAGCCAAGACGAGGGCCTAAACTATGGCTACACCTTC
TRBJ2-1,TRBD2,-,TRBV4-1,CASSQDRTSGSENEQFF,TGCGCCAGCAGCCAAGATAGGACTAGCGGGAGTGAGAATGAGCAGTTCTTC
TRBJ2-7,-,-,TRBV29-1,CSAKGGSTYEQYF,TGCAGCGCTAAAGGTGGATCCACCTACGAGCAGTACTTC
TRBJ1-5,-,-,TRBV28,CASSLGVGQPQHF,TGTGCCAGCAGTTTGGGAGTGGGTCAGCCCCAGCATTTT
TRBJ2-5,-,-,TRBV21-1,CASSKAGRGKETQYF,TGTGCCAGCAGCAAAGCGGGGAGGGGTAAAGAGACCCAGTACTTC
TRBJ2-5,-,-,TRBV19,CASSIEGLQETQYF,TGTGCCAGTAGTATAGAGGGGTTACAAGAGACCCAGTACTTC
TRBJ2-7,-,-,TRBV27,CASSLGGGGRYEQYF,TGTGCCAGCAGTCTCGGAGGGGGGGGTAGGTACGAGCAGTACTTC
TRBJ2-5,TRBD2,-,TRBV29-1,CSAKPLGTKGVGETQYF,TGCAGCGCCAAGCCCCTAGGGACTAAAGGCGTTGGGGAGACCCAGTACTTC